This is a list of T cell receptor beta chains from one sample in a study of blood T cell repertoires in COVID-19. The assay was immunoSEQ multiplex PCR, and TCRdb's table has in-frame clones only and misses some. This sample carries under 200,000 clones, around 84% of them seen once, and the ten largest clones take about 7.7%. The sequencing sample was made of PBMCs or T cells enriched from blood (not recorded which). These receptors were collected from a man aged 50-59 years who had recovered from COVID-19. Each CDR3 is given with its conserved first and last residue. Fields, in order: CDR3 DNA, CDR3 protein, J gene, clone size, D gene, V gene. A D gene is named only where the DNA matches it firmly. Size is omitted from some rows. Given values are once, few, many or a class for expanded clones.

TGTGCCAGCAGCTGGGGAGGGCCCACCGAAGCTTTCTTT,CASSWGGPTEAFF,TRBJ1-1,.,.,TRBV5-4
TGTGCCAGCGGGGGGACTACTAGCAATCAGCCCCAGCATTTT,CASGGTTSNQPQHF,TRBJ1-5,.,.,TRBV6-5
TGTGCCAGTAGTATAGGGGACAGGGTAACGAATTCACCCCTCCACTTT,CASSIGDRVTNSPLHF,TRBJ1-6,.,TRBD1,TRBV19
TGTGCCTGGAGTGAATACAGGAGGAACACTGAAGCTTTCTTT,CAWSEYRRNTEAFF,TRBJ1-1,few,.,TRBV30
TGTGCCAGCAGTGAGTGGGGGGGAAACAATGAGCAGTTCTTC,CASSEWGGNNEQFF,TRBJ2-1,.,TRBD2,TRBV2
TGCGCCAGCAGCCGTCATACCGGGACTAGCGGCACCGGGGAGCTGTTTTTT,CASSRHTGTSGTGELFF,TRBJ2-2,.,TRBD2,TRBV5-1
TGTGCCAGTACCCCAGGGGCCGGGACAGACTTTTTGGACGGGGAGCTGTTTTTT,CASTPGAGTDFLDGELFF,TRBJ2-2,.,TRBD1,TRBV19
TGTGCCACCAGCAACCGACAGGGGGCTGGAAACACCATATATTTT,CATSNRQGAGNTIYF,TRBJ1-3,.,TRBD1,TRBV15
TGCGCCAGCAGCTTGGACCTAGCGGGGGGCCCCAGCTCCTACAATGAGCAGTTCTTC,CASSLDLAGGPSSYNEQFF,TRBJ2-1,.,TRBD2,TRBV5-1
TGTGCCAGCAGTCCACAGGGGTACGAGCAGTACTTC,CASSPQGYEQYF,TRBJ2-7,.,TRBD1,TRBV6-5
TGTGCCAGCAGTCAGACCCCCCACAGATCTGGAAACACCATATATTTT,CASSQTPHRSGNTIYF,TRBJ1-3,.,.,TRBV7-9
TGTGCCAGTAGTGGACGACAGCCCGGGGGTGGGCAGTACTTC,CASSGRQPGGGQYF,TRBJ2-7,few,.,TRBV19
TGTGCCAGCAGCCCCAGGGGGTCCGGGACAGGGTTGCCCGAGCAGTACTTC,CASSPRGSGTGLPEQYF,TRBJ2-7,once,TRBD1,TRBV7-9
TGTGCCAGCAGCCAAGGACAGGGGAGCTCGGAGCTGTTTTTT,CASSQGQGSSELFF,TRBJ2-2,once,TRBD1,TRBV7-3
TGTGCCAGCAGCCAAGATGACAGGGGGCAGGCTAATGAAAAACTGTTTTTT,CASSQDDRGQANEKLFF,TRBJ1-4,.,TRBD1,TRBV4-2
TGTGCCAGCCGCTTGGGGGGCTCTGGGGCCAACGTCCTGACTTTC,CASRLGGSGANVLTF,TRBJ2-6,.,.,TRBV6-5
TGTGCCAGCAGCTCTCACCTCCTTAGCGGGAACTCCTACGAGCAGTACTTC,CASSSHLLSGNSYEQYF,TRBJ2-7,.,TRBD2,TRBV7-2
TGCGCCAGCAGCTTAGCCGGACAGGGGAATACTGAAGCTTTCTTT,CASSLAGQGNTEAFF,TRBJ1-1,.,TRBD1,TRBV5-1
TGTGCCAGCAGCACTCGGGACTCGGTGGGGCACGAGCAGTACTTC,CASSTRDSVGHEQYF,TRBJ2-7,.,.,TRBV9
TGCGCCAGCAGTCCGGGACAGGGGAGGTCGGGCAATCAGCCCCAGCATTTT,CASSPGQGRSGNQPQHF,TRBJ1-5,.,TRBD1,TRBV23-1
TGTGCCAGCAGTTCGGTCTTGGAGACCCAGTACTTC,CASSSVLETQYF,TRBJ2-5,few,.,TRBV28
TGTGCCAGCAGCCCAGGACAGGGGAGCACTGAAGCTTTCTTT,CASSPGQGSTEAFF,TRBJ1-1,.,TRBD1,TRBV3-1/TRBV3-2
TGTGCCAGCAGCTTAAGTAGCGGGGGACGTACGCAGTATTTT,CASSLSSGGRTQYF,TRBJ2-3,.,TRBD2,TRBV5-8
TGTGCCAGCAGTACCTTTGGAGCCCAGCATTTT,CASSTFGAQHF,TRBJ1-5,.,.,TRBV6-5
TGTGCCAGCAGTGAATATAGGAGGGCCTCTGTCACAGATACGCAGTATTTT,CASSEYRRASVTDTQYF,TRBJ2-3,.,.,TRBV6-1
TGTGCCAGCAGCCAAGCTCCCCGACTAGCGGGGGACCCCCAAGAGACCCAGTACTTC,CASSQAPRLAGDPQETQYF,TRBJ2-5,.,TRBD2,TRBV3-1/TRBV3-2
TGCGCCAGCAGCCCGGAAGGACATGGGGGGAATGAAAAACTGTTTTTT,CASSPEGHGGNEKLFF,TRBJ1-4,.,.,TRBV5-1
TGTGCCAGCAGCTTAGAAGTTTGGCGGGGGAATCAGCCCCAGCATTTT,CASSLEVWRGNQPQHF,TRBJ1-5,.,.,TRBV7-2
TGTGCCAGCATGGTGGCAGGGGAAGCTTTCTTT,CASMVAGEAFF,TRBJ1-1,.,.,TRBV12-3/TRBV12-4
TGTGCCAGCAGCTTAGTGGGTTACAGCCCCTATGGCTACACCTTC,CASSLVGYSPYGYTF,TRBJ1-2,.,.,TRBV11-2
TGTGCCAGCAGTGACTCGCAGGGGGCAGATACGCAGTATTTT,CASSDSQGADTQYF,TRBJ2-3,.,TRBD1,TRBV6-4
TGTGCCAGCAGCTTAGAGGGGCAGGGGGAACGGTCACCCCTCCACTTT,CASSLEGQGERSPLHF,TRBJ1-6,.,TRBD1,TRBV7-9
TGTGCCAGCTCACCCCAGACAGGCTCTGGAAACACCATATATTTT,CASSPQTGSGNTIYF,TRBJ1-3,few,.,TRBV18
TGTGCCAGCAGCGAACAACACTACGAGCAGTACTTC,CASSEQHYEQYF,TRBJ2-7,.,.,TRBV3-1/TRBV3-2
TGTGCCAGCTCTGCGGGACAGGCGAACACTGAAGCTTTCTTT,CASSAGQANTEAFF,TRBJ1-1,.,TRBD1,TRBV18
TGTGCCAGCAGCTTGTACGGCGGGTCCTACTACGAGCAGTACTTC,CASSLYGGSYYEQYF,TRBJ2-7,few,.,TRBV5-6
TGTGCCAGCAGCCCCCGGGACAGGGGGGCCCAGCCCCAGCATTTT,CASSPRDRGAQPQHF,TRBJ1-5,.,TRBD1,TRBV7-8